The entry below gives a single T cell receptor beta chain sequence along with its context. The source of the sample is a study of blood T cell repertoires in COVID-19. Study-level information: Material from acute and convalescent COVID-19 was sourced from the United States, Italy and Spain. The cDNA or gDNA used as material had been derived from T cells, B-cell-depleted T cells, or PBMCs.

Germline lookup yields CDR1 SGHAT and CDR2 FQNNGV. This CDR3 has 15 amino acids. The V gene lost 1 base and the J gene lost 7 bases, with 14 bases spanning the gap. The authors' processing: Amplifying reference gene primers gave estimates of nucleated cell counts. The protocol was immunoSEQ multiplex PCR, while the TCRdb copy is restricted to in-frame clones and leaves out a portion. V and J calls and clone size are as listed in that table; D and trimming were resolved from the DNA. The sample has 55,000 to 80,000 clones, approximately 79% seen once. The clonotype originates from a man older than 75 with active COVID-19. The sequencing sample was made of peripheral blood. V is TRBV11-2 and J is TRBJ1-5; D possibly corresponds to TRBD1 (5 bases). The CDR3 DNA sequence: TGTGCCAGCAGCTTAGGGGGCCCTACTATGCAGCCCCAGCATTTT. Translation: CASSLGGPTMQPQHF. Full variable domain (outside the CDR3, taken from reference TRBV11-2 and TRBJ1-5): EAGVAQSPRYKIIEKRQSVAFWCNPISGHATLYWYQQILGQGPKLLIQFQNNGVVDDSQLPKDRFSAERLKGVDSTLKIQPAKLEDSAVYLCASSLGGPTMQPQHFGDGTRLSIL.